This TCR beta chain stems from a study of post-analysis software for immune sequencing data. For the study at large: Relapsing-remitting, secondary progressive and progressive-relapsing courses of multiple sclerosis were included.

A remark on this clonotype: Its specificity is unknown.

Notes on the study in general: Comparison of patients with controls showed five TRBV segments more frequent in patients, TRBV5-6, TRBV5-1 and TRBV20-1 among them.

The CDR3 length is 14 residues. The germline gives CDR1 DFQATT, CDR2 SNEGSKA (reference sequence). V shed 0 bases and J shed 11 bases, with 19 bases lying between them. TCR beta cDNA libraries had unique molecular identifiers. The T cell input of about 0.95 to 11 million gave a few hundred thousand cDNA molecules. One entry per CDR3 protein, called by TCRdb with MiXCR from the PCR reads. In the table there are hundreds of thousands of distinct CDR3 sequences, roughly 38% of which are singletons. The sequence came from a girl aged 2 to 9 with multiple sclerosis. The chain recombines TRBV20-1 with TRBJ1-1; D gene uncertain. The material sequenced was blood. CDR3 nucleotide sequence: TGCAGTGCTAGAGATGGGAGCGGAGGCCGGCCGGCTTTCTTT. Translating gives CSARDGSGGRPAFF.